These 20 T cell receptor beta chains were all obtained from the same sample, sequenced in a study of shared clonotypes between healthy human individuals (TCRdb year 2020). Library prep was done by the immunoSEQ multiplex PCR assay. TCRdb retrieved this table from immuneACCESS and kept in-frame rearrangements only. Not all clones are present; in checked studies, unresolved V genes account for under half, and no reason is known for the remainder. In all, the sample holds hundreds of thousands of clones, and 95% to 97% of those were seen once. The ten largest clones capture roughly 0.06% of the sample. Source material: naive CD4+ T cells sorted from blood. According to the study, the label for this sample's cell subset or site signals: CD45RA+ positively selected. The receptors stem from a woman in her 30s in good health.

V is TRBV21-1 and J is TRBJ2-7; TRBD2, as called in the table, went unchecked against the DNA. TRBV21-1 is a pseudogene locus. The CDR3 contains 16 residues. CDR3 region: CASSKGLAGVGSEQYF. CDR3 in DNA: TGTGCCAGCAGCAAAGGACTAGCGGGAGTCGGTAGCGAGCAGTACTTC.

The V call is TRBV21-1, the J call TRBJ2-2; TRBD1 was called by the table and not checked on the DNA. TRBV21-1 is recorded as a pseudogene. CDR3 length: 15 amino acids. The CDR3 is CASSPRDSYTGELFF. For the CDR3, the DNA is TGTGCCAGCAGCCCCCGGGACAGTTACACCGGGGAGCTGTTTTTT.

J is TRBJ1-2 and V is TRBV18; 10 bases are shared with TRBD1. Germline-derived CDR1 and CDR2 are KGHSH and LQKENI. J lost 4 bases, V lost 2 bases, and 7 bases had no gene match. This CDR3 is 16 amino acids long. This CDR3 is CASSPEGQGLTYGYTF. The CDR3 DNA reads TGTGCCAGCTCACCAGAGGGACAGGGGTTGACCTATGGCTACACCTTC.

The rearrangement links TRBV30 to TRBJ1-1; no definite D call. CDR3 length: 14 residues. The V end was cut by 1 base, the J end by 5 bases, with 14 bases between. In germline, CDR1 is GTSNPN, CDR2 SVGIG (reference sequence). Here the CDR3 DNA reads TGTGCCTGGAGTGCAGAAGGGTTGGTGACTGAAGCTTTCTTT. Translating it yields CAWSAEGLVTEAFF. Using reference TRBV30 and TRBJ1-1 for the parts outside the CDR3, the full variable domain is SQTIHQWPATLVQPVGSPLSLECTVEGTSNPNLYWYRQAAGRGLQLLFYSVGIGQISSEVPQNLSASRPQDRQFILSSKKLLLSDSGFYLCAWSAEGLVTEAFFGQGTRLTVV.

The chain joins TRBV5-1 to TRBJ2-3, with TRBD2 identical over 7 bases. There are 16 residues in the CDR3. CDR1 is SGHRS and CDR2 is YFSETQ in the germline V gene. The ends lost 0 bases at V and 2 bases at J; junction bases unmatched: 6. CDR3 region: CASSLAYSGSTDTQYF. CDR3 coding DNA: TGCGCCAGCAGCTTGGCCTATAGCGGGTCCACAGATACGCAGTATTTT. Full variable domain (missing parts from reference TRBV5-1 and TRBJ2-3): KAGVTQTPRYLIKTRGQQVTLSCSPISGHRSVSWYQQTPGQGLQFLFEYFSETQRNKGNFPGRFSGRQFSNSRSEMNVSTLELGDSALYLCASSLAYSGSTDTQYFGPGTRLTVL.

The chain has TRBV5-1 and TRBJ2-1; D possibly corresponds to TRBD2 (5 bases). The CDR3 runs to 13 residues. Germline V CDR1 and CDR2: SGHRS, YFSETQ. Deletions cut 0 bases from V and 8 bases from J, with 9 bases between. CDR3 region: CASSLAGVDEQFF. The CDR3 nucleotides are TGCGCCAGCAGCTTGGCCGGGGTCGATGAGCAGTTCTTC.

The chain uses TRBV7-8 and TRBJ2-2; D is undetermined. The V gene lost 3 bases and the J gene lost 0 bases, with 14 bases spanning the gap. The CDR3 has 17 amino acids. Germline CDR1 and CDR2: SGHVS and FQNEAQ. The chain's CDR3 is CASSFGYHLTNTGELFF. The CDR3 DNA sequence: TGTGCCAGCAGCTTCGGGTATCATCTGACGAACACCGGGGAGCTGTTTTTT.

This rearrangement joins TRBV4-1 to TRBJ2-1; 15 bases fit TRBD2. Germline V gives CDR1 MGHRA, CDR2 YSYEKL. With 3 bases clipped from V and 9 bases from J, the junction kept 9 bases outside the gene matches. This CDR3 is built from 17 residues. CDR3 amino acids: CASSQRTGTSGRFEQFF. DNA of the CDR3: TGCGCCAGCAGCCAGAGGACCGGGACTAGCGGGAGGTTTGAGCAGTTCTTC.

The chain links TRBV28 to TRBJ2-3; D remains ambiguous. Germline V gives CDR1 MDHEN, CDR2 SYDVKM. The germline V and J ends were trimmed by 7 bases and 5 bases, with 10 bases remaining between them. The length of the CDR3 is 12 residues. The CDR3 loop reads CASTGIVDTQYF. For the CDR3, the DNA is TGTGCCAGCACCGGTATAGTAGATACGCAGTATTTT.

This clone came up once. This chain joins TRBV4-3 and TRBJ1-1; D might be TRBD1 (5 bases). V lost 5 bases, J lost 6 bases, and 7 bases lay in between. CDR1 and CDR2 from the germline V gene are LGHNA and YSLEER. CDR3 size: 11 residues. CDR3 DNA sequence: TGCGCCAGCAGCACGGGGGCTGAAGCTTTCTTT. Protein sequence: CASSTGAEAFF.

A single count supports this clone. This chain uses TRBV11-3 with TRBJ2-1, with 11 bases lining up with TRBD1. Losses at the gene ends were 5 bases for V and 5 bases for J; bases not matched to a gene: 5. The germline V gene encodes CDR1 SGHNT and CDR2 YENEEA. There are 15 residues in the CDR3. The CDR3 sequence is CASSQWDRGNNEQFF. Here the CDR3 DNA reads TGTGCCAGCAGCCAGTGGGACAGGGGGAACAATGAGCAGTTCTTC.

The chain combines TRBV25-1 with TRBJ2-3; no reliable D call. Trimming cost V 5 bases and J 6 bases, with 12 bases left between them. This CDR3 region has 13 residues. Germline V gives CDR1 MGHDK, CDR2 SYGVNS. This chain's CDR3 is CASSSGAMDTQYF. In nucleotides, the CDR3 is TGTGCCAGCAGTTCCGGTGCAATGGATACGCAGTATTTT.

This clone was found once. The V gene is TRBV28, the J gene TRBJ2-5; D perhaps matches TRBD2 (6 bases). The closer fit of TRBJ2-7 to the DNA end suggests the J call may be wrong. Germline V gene lookup returns CDR1 MDHEN and CDR2 SYDVKM. CDR3 length: 14 amino acids. The CDR3 DNA is TGTGCCAGCAGTTTAGCGGGAAGGTCCTACGAGCAGTACTTC. Its translation: CASSLAGRSYEQYF.

This chain connects TRBV27 to TRBJ2-5, with D tentatively TRBD2 (5 bases). This CDR3 has 17 residues. Germline assignment: CDR1 MNHEY and CDR2 SMNVEV (reference sequence). Trimming removed 4 bases from V and 3 bases from J, with 21 bases in between. CDR3 bases: TGTGCCAGCAGTTCCGTCAAGGAGAGCGGAGTTAAAGAGACCCAGTACTTC. Translated: CASSSVKESGVKETQYF.

The chain recombines TRBV28 with TRBJ2-3, with D perhaps assigned TRBD1 or TRBD2 (6 bases each). CDR1 and CDR2 from the germline V gene are MDHEN and SYDVKM. The CDR3 extends over 12 amino acids. The V and J ends lost 8 bases and 13 bases respectively, with 19 bases between them. For the CDR3, the DNA is TGTGCCAGCGCGGAGGGGGTCTTGAGGAAGTATTTT. Translation: CASAEGVLRKYF.

This clone has only one observation. V is TRBV6-4 and J is TRBJ2-4; the D gene could be TRBD1 or TRBD2 (5 bases each). This CDR3 contains 15 residues. The germline gives CDR1 MRHNA, CDR2 SNTAGT. The germline V and J ends were trimmed by 5 bases and 5 bases, with 16 bases remaining between them. CDR3 DNA: TGTGCCAGCAGTAGATGGGACCCCAGAGAAAACATTCAGTACTTC. This translates into CASSRWDPRENIQYF.

On this clone: The same CDR3 also results from other DNA sequences found in this sample. This rearrangement joins TRBV28 to TRBJ1-5; D remains ambiguous. The CDR3 is 12 amino acids. In germline, CDR1 is MDHEN, CDR2 SYDVKM. Trimming took off 5 bases at V and 3 bases at J, with 5 bases between the two ends. The CDR3 coding sequence is TGTGCCAGCAGTATCCTCAATCAGCCCCAGCATTTT. It translates to CASSILNQPQHF.

The chain carries TRBV18 and TRBJ1-1; 10 bases line up with TRBD1. After removal of 8 bases from V and 4 bases from J, the junction contained 4 bases not matched to a gene. The CDR3 covers 13 residues. The germline V gene has CDR1 KGHSH and CDR2 LQKENI. CDR3 bases: TGTGCCAGCGGGACAGGGGAAGGCACTGAAGCTTTCTTT. Its translation is CASGTGEGTEAFF.

The chain combines TRBV19 with TRBJ1-5; D gene unclear. Germline CDR1 reads LNHDA; CDR2 reads SQIVND (reference sequence). The CDR3 has 14 residues. Deletions cut 5 bases from V and 2 bases from J, with 10 bases between. CDR3 nucleotide sequence: TGTGCCAGTAGTCTTAAAAAGGGCAATCAGCCCCAGCATTTT. Amino acids: CASSLKKGNQPQHF. The variable domain in full, completed from reference TRBV19 and TRBJ1-5, reads DGGITQSPKYLFRKEGQNVTLSCEQNLNHDAMYWYRQDPGQGLRLIYYSQIVNDFQKGDIAEGYSVSREKKESFPLTVTSAQKNPTAFYLCASSLKKGNQPQHFGDGTRLSIL.

V and J are TRBV4-1 and TRBJ2-6; 10 bases map to TRBD1. The V segment lost 0 bases and the J segment 0 bases; nucleotides outside the gene matches: 5. The CDR3 length is 19 residues. Germline V gene lookup returns CDR1 MGHRA and CDR2 YSYEKL. CDR3 loop: CASSQDKGQGNSGANVLTF. In DNA form, the CDR3 reads TGCGCCAGCAGCCAAGATAAGGGACAGGGGAACTCTGGGGCCAACGTCCTGACTTTC.